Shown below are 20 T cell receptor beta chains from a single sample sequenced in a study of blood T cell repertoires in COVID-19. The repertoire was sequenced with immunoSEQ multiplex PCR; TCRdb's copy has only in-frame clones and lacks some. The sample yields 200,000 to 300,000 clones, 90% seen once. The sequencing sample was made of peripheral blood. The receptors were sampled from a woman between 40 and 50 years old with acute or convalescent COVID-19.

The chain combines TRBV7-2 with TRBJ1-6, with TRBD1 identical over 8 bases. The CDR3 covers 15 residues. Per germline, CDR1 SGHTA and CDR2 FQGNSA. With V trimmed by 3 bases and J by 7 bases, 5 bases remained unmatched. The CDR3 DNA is TGTGCCAGCAGCTTCGTCCGGGACAGGAATTCACCCCTCCACTTT. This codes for CASSFVRDRNSPLHF.

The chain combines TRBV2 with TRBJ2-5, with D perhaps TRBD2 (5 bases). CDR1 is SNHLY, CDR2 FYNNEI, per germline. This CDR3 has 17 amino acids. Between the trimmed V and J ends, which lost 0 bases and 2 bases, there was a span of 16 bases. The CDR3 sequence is CASSEAAGQTLQETQYF. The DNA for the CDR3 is TGTGCCAGCAGTGAAGCGGCGGGTCAGACCTTACAAGAGACCCAGTACTTC.

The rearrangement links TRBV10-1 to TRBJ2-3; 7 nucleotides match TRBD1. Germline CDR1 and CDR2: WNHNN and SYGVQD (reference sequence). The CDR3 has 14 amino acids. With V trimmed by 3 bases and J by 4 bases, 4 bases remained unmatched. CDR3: CASSDQGDPDTQYF. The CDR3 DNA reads TGCGCCAGCAGTGACCAGGGGGACCCAGATACGCAGTATTTT.

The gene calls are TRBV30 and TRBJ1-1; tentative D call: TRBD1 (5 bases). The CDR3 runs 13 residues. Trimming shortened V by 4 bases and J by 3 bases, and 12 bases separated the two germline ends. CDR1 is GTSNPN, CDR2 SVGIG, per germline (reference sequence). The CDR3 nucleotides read TGTGCCTGGATTCAGGGATTGGACACTGAAGCTTTCTTT. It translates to CAWIQGLDTEAFF.

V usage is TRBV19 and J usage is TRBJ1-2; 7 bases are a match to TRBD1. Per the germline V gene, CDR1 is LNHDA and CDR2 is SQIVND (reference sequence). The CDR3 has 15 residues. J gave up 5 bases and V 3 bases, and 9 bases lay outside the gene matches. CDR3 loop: CASSITRDRRYGYTF. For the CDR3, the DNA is TGTGCCAGTAGTATCACTCGGGACAGAAGGTATGGCTACACCTTC.

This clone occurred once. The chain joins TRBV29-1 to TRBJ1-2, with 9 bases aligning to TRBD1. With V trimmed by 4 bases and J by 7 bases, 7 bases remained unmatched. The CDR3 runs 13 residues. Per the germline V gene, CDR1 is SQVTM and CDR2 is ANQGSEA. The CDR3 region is CSVVTGGMGGYTF. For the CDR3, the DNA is TGCAGCGTTGTTACAGGGGGCATGGGTGGCTACACCTTC.

In DNA form, the CDR3 reads TGTGCCACCAGTGCTTCCAGGGGTGACATTCAGTACTTC. It is translated as CATSASRGDIQYF. This rearrangement joins TRBV24-1 to TRBJ2-4, with D perhaps matching TRBD1 (6 bases). V lost 5 bases and J 8 bases, leaving 12 bases between the germline ends. This CDR3 has 13 residues. CDR1 is KGHDR, CDR2 SFDVKD, per germline.

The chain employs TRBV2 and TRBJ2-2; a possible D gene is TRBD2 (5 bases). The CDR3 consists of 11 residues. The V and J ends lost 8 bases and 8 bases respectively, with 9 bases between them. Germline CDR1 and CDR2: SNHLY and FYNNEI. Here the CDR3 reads CASVGVGELFF. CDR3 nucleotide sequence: TGTGCCAGCGTCGGGGTGGGGGAGCTGTTTTTT.

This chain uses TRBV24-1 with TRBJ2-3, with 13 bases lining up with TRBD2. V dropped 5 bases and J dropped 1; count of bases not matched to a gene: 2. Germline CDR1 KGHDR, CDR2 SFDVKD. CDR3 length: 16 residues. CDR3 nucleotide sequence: TGTGCCACCAGTGGAGGGACTAGCGGGGGCACAGATACGCAGTATTTT. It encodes CATSGGTSGGTDTQYF.

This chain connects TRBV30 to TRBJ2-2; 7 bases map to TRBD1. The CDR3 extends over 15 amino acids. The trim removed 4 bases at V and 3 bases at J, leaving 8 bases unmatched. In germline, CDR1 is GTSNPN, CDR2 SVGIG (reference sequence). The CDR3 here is CAWTTTGQDTGELFF. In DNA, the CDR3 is TGTGCCTGGACGACGACCGGACAGGACACCGGGGAGCTGTTTTTT.

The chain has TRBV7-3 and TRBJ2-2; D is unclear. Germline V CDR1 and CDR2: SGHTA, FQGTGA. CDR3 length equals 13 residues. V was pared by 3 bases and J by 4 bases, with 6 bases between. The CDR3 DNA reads TGTGCCAGCAGCTTTACGGTCACCGGGGAGCTGTTTTTT. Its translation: CASSFTVTGELFF. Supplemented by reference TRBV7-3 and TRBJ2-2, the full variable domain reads GAGVSQTPSNKVTEKGKYVELRCDPISGHTALYWYRQSLGQGPEFLIYFQGTGAADDSGLPNDRFFAVRPEGSVSTLKIQRTERGDSAVYLCASSFTVTGELFFGEGSRLTVL.

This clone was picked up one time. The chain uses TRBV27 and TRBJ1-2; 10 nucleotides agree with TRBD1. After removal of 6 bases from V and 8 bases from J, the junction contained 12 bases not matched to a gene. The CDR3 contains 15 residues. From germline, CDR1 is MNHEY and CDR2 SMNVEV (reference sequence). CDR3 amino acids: CASSRDRGPLEGYTF. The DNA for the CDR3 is TGTGCCAGCAGCCGGGACAGGGGCCCCCTGGAAGGCTACACCTTC.

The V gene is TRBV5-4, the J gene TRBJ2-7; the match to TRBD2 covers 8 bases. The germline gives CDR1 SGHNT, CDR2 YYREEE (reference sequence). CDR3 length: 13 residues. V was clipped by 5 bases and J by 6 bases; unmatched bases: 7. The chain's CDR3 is CASSNSGLGEQYV. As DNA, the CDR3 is TGTGCCAGCAGTAATTCGGGACTAGGCGAGCAGTACGTC.

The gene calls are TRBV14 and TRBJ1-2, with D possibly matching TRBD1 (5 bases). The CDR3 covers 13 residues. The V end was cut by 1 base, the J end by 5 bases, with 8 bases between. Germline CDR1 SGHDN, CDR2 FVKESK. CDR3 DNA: TGTGCCAGCAGCCAAGTTTCAGGGTATGGCTACACCTTC. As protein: CASSQVSGYGYTF.

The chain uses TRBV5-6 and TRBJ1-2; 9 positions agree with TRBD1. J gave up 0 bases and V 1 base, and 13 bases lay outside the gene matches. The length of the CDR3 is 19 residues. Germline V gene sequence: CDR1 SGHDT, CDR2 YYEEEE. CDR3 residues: CASSLFGTGYRPSNYGYTF. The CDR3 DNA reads TGTGCCAGCAGCTTGTTCGGGACAGGGTACCGCCCCTCTAACTATGGCTACACCTTC. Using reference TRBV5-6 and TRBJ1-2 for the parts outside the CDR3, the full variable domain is DAGVTQSPTHLIKTRGQQVTLRCSPKSGHDTVSWYQQALGQGPQFIFQYYEEEERQRGNFPDRFSGHQFPNYSSELNVNALLLGDSALYLCASSLFGTGYRPSNYGYTFGSGTRLTVV.

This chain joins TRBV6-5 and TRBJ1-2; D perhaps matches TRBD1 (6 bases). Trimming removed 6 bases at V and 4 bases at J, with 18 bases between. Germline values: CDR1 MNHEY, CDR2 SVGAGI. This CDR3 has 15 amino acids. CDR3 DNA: TGTGCCAGCAGCTCAACCGCTGACAGGCCCTATGGCTACACCTTC. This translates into CASSSTADRPYGYTF.

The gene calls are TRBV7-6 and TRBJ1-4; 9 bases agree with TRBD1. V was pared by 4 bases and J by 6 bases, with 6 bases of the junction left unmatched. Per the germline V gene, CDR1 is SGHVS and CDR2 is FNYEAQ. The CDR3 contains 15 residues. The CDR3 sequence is CASSSRDREDEKLFF. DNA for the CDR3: TGTGCCAGCAGCTCTCGGGACAGGGAGGATGAAAAACTGTTTTTT. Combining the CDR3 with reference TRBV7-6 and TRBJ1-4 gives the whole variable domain GAGVSQSPRYKVTKRGQDVALRCDPISGHVSLYWYRQALGQGPEFLTYFNYEAQQDKSGLPNDRFSAERPEGSISTLTIQRTEQRDSAMYRCASSSRDREDEKLFFGSGTQLSVL.

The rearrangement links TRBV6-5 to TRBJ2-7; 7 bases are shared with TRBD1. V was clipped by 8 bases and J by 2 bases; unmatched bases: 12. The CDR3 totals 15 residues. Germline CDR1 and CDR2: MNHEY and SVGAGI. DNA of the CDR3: TGTGCCAGCGGCCTCAGGGACAGACTGACCTACGAGCAGTACGTC. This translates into CASGLRDRLTYEQYV.

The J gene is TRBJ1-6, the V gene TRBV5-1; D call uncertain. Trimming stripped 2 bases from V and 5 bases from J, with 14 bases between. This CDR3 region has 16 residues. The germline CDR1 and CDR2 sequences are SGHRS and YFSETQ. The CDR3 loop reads CASSFGEGRNNSPLHF. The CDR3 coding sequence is TGCGCCAGCAGCTTCGGCGAGGGAAGGAATAATTCACCCCTCCACTTT. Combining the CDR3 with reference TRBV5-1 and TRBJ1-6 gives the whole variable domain KAGVTQTPRYLIKTRGQQVTLSCSPISGHRSVSWYQQTPGQGLQFLFEYFSETQRNKGNFPGRFSGRQFSNSRSEMNVSTLELGDSALYLCASSFGEGRNNSPLHFGNGTRLTVT.

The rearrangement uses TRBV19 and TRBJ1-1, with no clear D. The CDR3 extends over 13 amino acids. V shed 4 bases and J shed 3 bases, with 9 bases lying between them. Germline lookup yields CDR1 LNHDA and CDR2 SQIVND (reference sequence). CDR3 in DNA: TGTGCCAGTAGTAGGAGTAGAGACACTGAAGCTTTCTTT. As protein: CASSRSRDTEAFF.